This T cell receptor (beta chain) was sequenced during a study of OX40 agonist ivuxolimab in advanced cancers. The protocol was immunoSEQ multiplex PCR, while the TCRdb copy is restricted to in-frame clones and leaves out a portion. Here the sample spans more than 60,000 clones, 70% to 90% being singletons. The CDR3 extends over 13 amino acids. With 4 bases removed from V and 8 bases from J, the gap between germline ends came to 15 bases. In germline, CDR1 is SGHDT, CDR2 YYEEEE. This chain uses TRBV5-6 with TRBJ1-2; D gene unclear. The TCR originated in an adult with an advanced solid tumor such as melanoma, head and neck, liver or kidney cancer. Here the sequenced sample was CD4+ or CD8+ T cells sorted from blood, taken in a trial of the OX40 agonist ivuxolimab. CDR3 amino acids: CASSPYGEWGYTF. In nucleotides, the CDR3 is TGTGCCAGCAGCCCTTACGGGGAGTGGGGCTACACCTTC. The full variable domain, its missing parts supplied by reference TRBV5-6 and TRBJ1-2, is DAGVTQSPTHLIKTRGQQVTLRCSPKSGHDTVSWYQQALGQGPQFIFQYYEEEERQRGNFPDRFSGHQFPNYSSELNVNALLLGDSALYLCASSPYGEWGYTFGSGTRLTVV.